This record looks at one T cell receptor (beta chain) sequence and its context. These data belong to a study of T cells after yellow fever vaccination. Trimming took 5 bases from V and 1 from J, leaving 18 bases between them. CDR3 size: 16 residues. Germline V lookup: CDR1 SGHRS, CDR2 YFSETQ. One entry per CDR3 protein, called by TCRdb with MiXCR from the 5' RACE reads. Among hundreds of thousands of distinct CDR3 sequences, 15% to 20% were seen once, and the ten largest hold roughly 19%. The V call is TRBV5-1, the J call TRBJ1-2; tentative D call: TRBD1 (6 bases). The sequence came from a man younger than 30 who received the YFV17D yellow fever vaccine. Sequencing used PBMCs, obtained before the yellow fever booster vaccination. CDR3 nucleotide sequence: TGCGCCAGCAGAGACCAGGACAGCCGATATAACTATGGCTACACCTTC. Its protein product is CASRDQDSRYNYGYTF.